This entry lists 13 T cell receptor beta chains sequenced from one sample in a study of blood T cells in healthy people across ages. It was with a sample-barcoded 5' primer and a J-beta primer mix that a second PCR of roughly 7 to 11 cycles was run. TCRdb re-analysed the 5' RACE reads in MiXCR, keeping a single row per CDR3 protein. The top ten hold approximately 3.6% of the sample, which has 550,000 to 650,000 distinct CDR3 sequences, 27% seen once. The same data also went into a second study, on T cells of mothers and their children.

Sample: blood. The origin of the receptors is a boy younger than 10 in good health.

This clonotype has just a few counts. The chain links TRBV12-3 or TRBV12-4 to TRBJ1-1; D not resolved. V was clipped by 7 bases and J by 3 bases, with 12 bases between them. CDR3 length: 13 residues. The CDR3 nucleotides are TGTGCCAGCATCCCCGGACGGCACACTGAAGCTTTCTTT. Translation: CASIPGRHTEAFF.

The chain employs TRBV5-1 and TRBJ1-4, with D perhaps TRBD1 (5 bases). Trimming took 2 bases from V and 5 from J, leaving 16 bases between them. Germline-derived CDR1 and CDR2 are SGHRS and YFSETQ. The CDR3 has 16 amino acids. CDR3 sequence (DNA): TGCGCCAGCAGCTTCTCGGGGCTTGAGCAGAATGAAAAACTGTTTTTT. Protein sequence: CASSFSGLEQNEKLFF.

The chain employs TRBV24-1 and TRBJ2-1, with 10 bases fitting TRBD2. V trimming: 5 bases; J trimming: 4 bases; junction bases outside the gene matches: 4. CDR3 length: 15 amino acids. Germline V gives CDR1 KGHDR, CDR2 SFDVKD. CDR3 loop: CATSVGTSVYNEQFF. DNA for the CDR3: TGTGCCACCAGTGTCGGGACTAGCGTGTACAATGAGCAGTTCTTC.

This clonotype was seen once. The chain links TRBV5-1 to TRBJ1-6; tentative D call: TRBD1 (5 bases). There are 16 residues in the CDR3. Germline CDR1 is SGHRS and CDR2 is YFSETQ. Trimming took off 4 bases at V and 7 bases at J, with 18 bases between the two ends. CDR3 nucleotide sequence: TGCGCCAGCAGCCCGTACTCCGGGACGGCGAATTCACCCCTCCACTTT. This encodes CASSPYSGTANSPLHF.

The CDR3 DNA is TGCGCCAGCAGGATGGGAATCCAAGAGACCCAGTACTTC. Translation: CASRMGIQETQYF. The chain is built from TRBV10-2 and TRBJ2-5; D is undetermined. The V end was cut by 6 bases, the J end by 1 base, with 9 bases between. The CDR3 spans 13 residues. Germline V gene lookup returns CDR1 WSHSY and CDR2 SAAADI.

The CDR3 protein is CASAPYNEQFF. CDR3 nucleotides: TGTGCTAGTGCCCCTTACAATGAGCAGTTCTTC. The rearrangement uses TRBV12-5 and TRBJ2-1; D unresolved. The germline V gene has CDR1 LGHNT and CDR2 FRNRAP. The CDR3 length is 11 residues. V lost 7 bases to trimming and J lost 4 bases, with 5 bases between them.

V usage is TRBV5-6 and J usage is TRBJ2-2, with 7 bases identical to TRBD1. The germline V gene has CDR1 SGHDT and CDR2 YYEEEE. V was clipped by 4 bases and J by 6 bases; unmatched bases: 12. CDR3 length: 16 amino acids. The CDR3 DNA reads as TGTGCCAGCAGCCTCTTTACAGGGGTGCGACCCGGGGAGCTGTTTTTT. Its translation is CASSLFTGVRPGELFF.

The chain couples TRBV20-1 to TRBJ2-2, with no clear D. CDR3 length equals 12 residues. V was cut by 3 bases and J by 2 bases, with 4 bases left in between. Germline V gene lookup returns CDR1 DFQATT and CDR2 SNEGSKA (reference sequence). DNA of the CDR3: TGCAGTGCTAGGCAAAACACCGGGGAGCTGTTTTTT. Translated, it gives CSARQNTGELFF.

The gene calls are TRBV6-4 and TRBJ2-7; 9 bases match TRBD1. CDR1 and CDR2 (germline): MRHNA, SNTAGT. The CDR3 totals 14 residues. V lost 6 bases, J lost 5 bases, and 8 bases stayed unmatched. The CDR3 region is CASRIPGQGNEQYF. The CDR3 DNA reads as TGTGCCAGCAGGATCCCGGGACAGGGAAACGAGCAGTACTTC.

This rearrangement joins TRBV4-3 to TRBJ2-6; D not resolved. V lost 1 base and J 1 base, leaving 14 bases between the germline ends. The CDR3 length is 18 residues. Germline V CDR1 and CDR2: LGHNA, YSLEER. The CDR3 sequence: CASSQVRFWKSGANVLTF. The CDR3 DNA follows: TGCGCCAGCAGCCAAGTCAGGTTCTGGAAGTCTGGGGCCAACGTCCTGACTTTC.

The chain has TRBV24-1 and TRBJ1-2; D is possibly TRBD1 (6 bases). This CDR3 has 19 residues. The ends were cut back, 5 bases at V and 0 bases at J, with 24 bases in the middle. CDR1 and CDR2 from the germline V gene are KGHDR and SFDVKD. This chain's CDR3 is CATSALGGTHLHSNYGYTF. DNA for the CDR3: TGTGCCACCAGTGCCCTAGGAGGGACACATCTTCACTCTAACTATGGCTACACCTTC.

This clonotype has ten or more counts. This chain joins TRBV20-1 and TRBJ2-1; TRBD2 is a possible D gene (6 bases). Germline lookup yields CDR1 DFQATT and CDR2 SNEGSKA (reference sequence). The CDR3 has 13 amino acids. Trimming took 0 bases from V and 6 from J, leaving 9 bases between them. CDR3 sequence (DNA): TGCAGTGCTAGAGATCTGGGGGGCAATGAGCAGTTCTTC. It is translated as CSARDLGGNEQFF.

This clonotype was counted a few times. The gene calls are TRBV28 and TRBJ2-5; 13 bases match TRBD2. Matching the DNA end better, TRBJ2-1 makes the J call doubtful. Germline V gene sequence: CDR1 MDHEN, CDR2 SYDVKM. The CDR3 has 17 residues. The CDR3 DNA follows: TGTGCCAGCAGTTCCGGGACTAGCGGGGTCGCTAGGGATGAGCAGTTCTTC. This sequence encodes CASSSGTSGVARDEQFF.